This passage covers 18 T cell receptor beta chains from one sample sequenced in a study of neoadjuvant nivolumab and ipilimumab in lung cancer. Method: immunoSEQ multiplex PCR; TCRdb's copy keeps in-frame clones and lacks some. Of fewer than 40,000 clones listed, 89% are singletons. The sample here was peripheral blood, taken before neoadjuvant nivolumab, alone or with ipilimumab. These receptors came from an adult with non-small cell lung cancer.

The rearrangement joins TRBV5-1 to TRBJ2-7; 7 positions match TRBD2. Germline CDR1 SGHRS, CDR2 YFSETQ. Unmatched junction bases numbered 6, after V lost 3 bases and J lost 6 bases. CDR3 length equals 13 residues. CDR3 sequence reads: CASSSGGGREQYF. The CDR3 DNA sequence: TGCGCCAGCAGCTCGGGGGGAGGGCGCGAGCAGTACTTC.

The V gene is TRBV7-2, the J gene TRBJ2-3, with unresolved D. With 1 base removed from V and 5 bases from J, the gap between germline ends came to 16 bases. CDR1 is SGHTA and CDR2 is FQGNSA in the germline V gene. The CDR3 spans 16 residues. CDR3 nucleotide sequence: TGTGCCAGCAGCTTAGTCATCTGGGCAAGCCGAGATACGCAGTATTTT. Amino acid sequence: CASSLVIWASRDTQYF.

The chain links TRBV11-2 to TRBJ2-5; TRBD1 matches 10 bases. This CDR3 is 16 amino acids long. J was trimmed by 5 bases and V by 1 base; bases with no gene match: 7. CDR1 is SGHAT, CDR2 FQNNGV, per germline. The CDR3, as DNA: TGTGCCAGCAGCTTAGGAATCGACAGGGGGCTGGAGACCCAGTACTTC. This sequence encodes CASSLGIDRGLETQYF.

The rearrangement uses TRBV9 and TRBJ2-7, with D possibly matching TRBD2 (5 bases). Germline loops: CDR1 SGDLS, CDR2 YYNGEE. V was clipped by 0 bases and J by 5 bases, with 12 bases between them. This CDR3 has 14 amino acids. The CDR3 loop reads CASSVGGSKDEQYF. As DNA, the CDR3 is TGTGCCAGCAGCGTAGGAGGGAGTAAGGACGAGCAGTACTTC.

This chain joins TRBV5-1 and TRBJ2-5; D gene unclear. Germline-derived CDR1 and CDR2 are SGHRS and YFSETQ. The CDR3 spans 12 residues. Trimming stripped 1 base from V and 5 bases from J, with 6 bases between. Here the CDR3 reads CASSLSWETQYF. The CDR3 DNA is TGCGCCAGCAGCTTGTCCTGGGAGACCCAGTACTTC.

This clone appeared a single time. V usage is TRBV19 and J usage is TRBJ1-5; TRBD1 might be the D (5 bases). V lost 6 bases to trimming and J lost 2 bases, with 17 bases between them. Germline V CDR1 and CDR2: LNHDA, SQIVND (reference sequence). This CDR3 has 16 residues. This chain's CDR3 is CASRAQMGEGNQPQHF. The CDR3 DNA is TGTGCCAGTAGGGCCCAAATGGGGGAGGGCAATCAGCCCCAGCATTTT.

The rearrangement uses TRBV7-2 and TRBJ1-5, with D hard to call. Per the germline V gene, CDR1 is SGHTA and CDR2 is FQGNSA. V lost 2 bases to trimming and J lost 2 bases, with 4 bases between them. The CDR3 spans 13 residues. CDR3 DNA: TGTGCCAGCAGCTTACAGGGCAATCAGCCCCAGCATTTT. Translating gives CASSLQGNQPQHF.

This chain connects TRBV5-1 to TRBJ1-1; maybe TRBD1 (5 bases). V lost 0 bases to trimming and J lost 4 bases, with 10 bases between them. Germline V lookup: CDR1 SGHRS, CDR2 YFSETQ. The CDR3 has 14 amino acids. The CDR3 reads CASSLEQGITEAFF. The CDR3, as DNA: TGCGCCAGCAGCTTGGAGCAGGGAATCACTGAAGCTTTCTTT.

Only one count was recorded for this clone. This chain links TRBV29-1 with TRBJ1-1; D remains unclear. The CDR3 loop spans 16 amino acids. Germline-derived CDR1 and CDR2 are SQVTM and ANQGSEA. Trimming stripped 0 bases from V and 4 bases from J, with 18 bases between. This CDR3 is CSVEEVGHLSGTEAFF. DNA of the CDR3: TGCAGCGTTGAAGAGGTTGGCCACCTTTCAGGCACTGAAGCTTTCTTT.

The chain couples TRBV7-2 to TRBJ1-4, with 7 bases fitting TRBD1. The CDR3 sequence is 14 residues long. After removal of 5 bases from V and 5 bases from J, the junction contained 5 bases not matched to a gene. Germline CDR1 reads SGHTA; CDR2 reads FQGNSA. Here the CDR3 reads CASSEGQWNEKLFF. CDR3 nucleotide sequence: TGTGCCAGCAGCGAGGGACAGTGGAATGAAAAACTGTTTTTT.

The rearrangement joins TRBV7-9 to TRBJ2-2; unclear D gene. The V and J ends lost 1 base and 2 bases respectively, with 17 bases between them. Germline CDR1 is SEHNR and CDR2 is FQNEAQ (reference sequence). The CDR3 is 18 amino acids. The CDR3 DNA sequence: TGTGCCAGCAGCTTAGGTGTCAGTCTCTCACTTAACACCGGGGAGCTGTTTTTT. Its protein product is CASSLGVSLSLNTGELFF.

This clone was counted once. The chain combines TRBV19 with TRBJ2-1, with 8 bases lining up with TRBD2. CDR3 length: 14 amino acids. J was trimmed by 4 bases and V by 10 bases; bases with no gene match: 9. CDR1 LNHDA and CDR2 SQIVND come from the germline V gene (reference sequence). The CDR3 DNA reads TGTGCCACCAAAAGCGGGGGCTATTACAATGAGCAGTTCTTC. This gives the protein CATKSGGYYNEQFF. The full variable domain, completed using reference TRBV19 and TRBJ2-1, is DGGITQSPKYLFRKEGQNVTLSCEQNLNHDAMYWYRQDPGQGLRLIYYSQIVNDFQKGDIAEGYSVSREKKESFPLTVTSAQKNPTAFYLCATKSGGYYNEQFFGPGTRLTVL.

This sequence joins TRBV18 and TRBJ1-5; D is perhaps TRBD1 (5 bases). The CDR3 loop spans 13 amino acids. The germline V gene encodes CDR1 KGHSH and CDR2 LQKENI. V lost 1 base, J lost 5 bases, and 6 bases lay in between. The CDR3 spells CASSPQGYQPQHF. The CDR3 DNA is TGTGCCAGCTCACCACAGGGGTATCAGCCCCAGCATTTT. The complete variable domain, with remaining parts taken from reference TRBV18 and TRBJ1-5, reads NAGVMQNPRHLVRRRGQEARLRCSPMKGHSHVYWYRQLPEEGLKFMVYLQKENIIDESGMPKERFSAEFPKEGPSILRIQQVVRGDSAAYFCASSPQGYQPQHFGDGTRLSIL.

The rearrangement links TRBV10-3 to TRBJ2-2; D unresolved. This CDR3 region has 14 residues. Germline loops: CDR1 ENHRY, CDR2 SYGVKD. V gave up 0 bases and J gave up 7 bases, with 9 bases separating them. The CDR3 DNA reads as TGTGCCATCAGTGAGTCTAAAGGGTTCGGGGAGCTGTTTTTT. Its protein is CAISESKGFGELFF.

CDR3 bases: TGTGCCAGCAGGGGACTCTACGAGCAGTACTTC. It yields the protein CASRGLYEQYF. The J gene is TRBJ2-7, the V gene TRBV7-9; TRBD2 is a possible D gene (6 bases). Germline V CDR1 and CDR2: SEHNR, FQNEAQ (reference sequence). This CDR3 is built from 11 residues. Trimming removed 6 bases at V and 3 bases at J, with 6 bases between.

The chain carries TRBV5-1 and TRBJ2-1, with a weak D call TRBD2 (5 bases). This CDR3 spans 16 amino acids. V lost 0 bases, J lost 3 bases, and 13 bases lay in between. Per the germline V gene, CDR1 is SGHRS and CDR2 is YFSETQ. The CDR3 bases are TGCGCCAGCAGCTTGGCTTCGGGATCTGTCTACAATGAGCAGTTCTTC. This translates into CASSLASGSVYNEQFF.

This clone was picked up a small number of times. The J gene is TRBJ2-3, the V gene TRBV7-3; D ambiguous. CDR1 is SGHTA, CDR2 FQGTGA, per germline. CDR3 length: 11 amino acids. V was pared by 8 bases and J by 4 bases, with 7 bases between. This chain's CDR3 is CASGTSDTQYF. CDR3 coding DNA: TGTGCCAGCGGAACTTCAGATACGCAGTATTTT.

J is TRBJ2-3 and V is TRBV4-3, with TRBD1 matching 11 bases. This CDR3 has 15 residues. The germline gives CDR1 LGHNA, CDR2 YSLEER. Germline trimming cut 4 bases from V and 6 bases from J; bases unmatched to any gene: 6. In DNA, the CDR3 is TGCGCCAGCAGCCCCGGACAGGGGGCATGGGATACGCAGTATTTT. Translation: CASSPGQGAWDTQYF.